These 10 T cell receptor beta chains were sequenced from one sample in a study of cytomegalovirus exposure and HLA in healthy donors. PCR involved 60 Vbeta and 13 Jbeta primers. The table came from immunoSEQ multiplex PCR; TCRdb's copy has only in-frame clones and leaves some out. The listing records around 100,000 clones. Sequenced material: PBMCs. The receptors were sampled from a man aged 35-49 years in good health and CMV-seropositive.

The V and J genes are TRBV11-2 and TRBJ2-5; TRBD1 aligns across 9 bases. V lost 3 bases, J lost 0 bases, and 2 bases stayed unmatched. CDR1 and CDR2 (germline): SGHAT, FQNNGV. The CDR3 length is 15 residues. The CDR3: CASSLGTGYQETQYF. DNA of the CDR3: TGTGCCAGCAGCTTGGGGACAGGGTACCAAGAGACCCAGTACTTC.

The chain joins TRBV19 to TRBJ1-1; no clear D. The CDR3 is 12 amino acids. Trimming took 8 bases from V and 5 from J, leaving 12 bases between them. CDR1 and CDR2 (germline): LNHDA, SQIVND (reference sequence). CDR3 sequence: CASRLGVTEAFF. CDR3 DNA sequence: TGTGCCAGTCGTCTCGGGGTTACTGAAGCTTTCTTT.

The chain employs TRBV27 and TRBJ2-7; possible D gene TRBD2, 6 bases. Trimming left V 6 bases short and J 0 bases short, with 12 bases between. Germline V gives CDR1 MNHEY, CDR2 SMNVEV (reference sequence). The CDR3 runs 14 residues. The CDR3 sequence: CASRNSGSSYEQYF. In DNA form, the CDR3 reads TGTGCCAGCAGAAATAGCGGTAGCTCCTACGAGCAGTACTTC.

The J gene is TRBJ2-7, the V gene TRBV2; D is ambiguous. The V gene lost 5 bases and the J gene lost 1 base, with 6 bases spanning the gap. Per the germline V gene, CDR1 is SNHLY and CDR2 is FYNNEI. This CDR3 region has 12 residues. The DNA for the CDR3 is TGTGCCAGCAGTCGGGTTTCCTACGAGCAGTACTTC. This encodes CASSRVSYEQYF. Together with reference TRBV2 and TRBJ2-7, the CDR3 gives the full variable domain: EPEVTQTPSHQVTQMGQEVILRCVPISNHLYFYWYRQILGQKVEFLVSFYNNEISEKSEIFDDQFSVERPDGSNFTLKIRSTKLEDSAMYFCASSRVSYEQYFGPGTRLTVT.

V and J are TRBV6-6 and TRBJ1-1; 9 bases are a match to TRBD1. Trimming removed 9 bases from V and 5 bases from J; junction bases left unmatched: 10. The germline gives CDR1 MNHNY, CDR2 SVGAGI (reference sequence). This CDR3 contains 14 residues. CDR3: CASLSGTGHTEAFF. The CDR3 DNA reads TGTGCCAGTCTCTCCGGGACAGGGCATACTGAAGCTTTCTTT.

The rearrangement links TRBV7-9 to TRBJ2-6, with D possibly TRBD2 on 6 matching bases. The germline V and J ends were trimmed by 5 bases and 1 base, with 9 bases remaining between them. Germline V gene lookup returns CDR1 SEHNR and CDR2 FQNEAQ (reference sequence). This CDR3 spans 15 amino acids. The chain's CDR3 is CASSLTRSGANVLTF. For the CDR3, the DNA is TGTGCCAGCAGCCTGACTAGATCTGGGGCCAACGTCCTGACTTTC.

This chain joins TRBV4-3 and TRBJ1-6; D possibly corresponds to TRBD1 (5 bases). The ends were cut back, 4 bases at V and 7 bases at J, with 14 bases in the middle. Germline V CDR1 and CDR2: LGHNA, YSLEER. CDR3 length: 15 residues. In DNA, the CDR3 is TGCGCCAGCAGCCTCGGGACTGGCGGAAATTCACCCCTCCACTTT. Its translation is CASSLGTGGNSPLHF.

This chain joins TRBV6-4 and TRBJ2-3, with a weak D call TRBD1 (6 bases). The length of the CDR3 is 15 residues. CDR1 is MRHNA and CDR2 is SNTAGT in the germline V gene. Trimming took 5 bases from V and 0 from J, leaving 12 bases between them. The CDR3 region has the DNA TGTGCCAGCAGTTCAAGCAGGGGTAGCACAGATACGCAGTATTTT. Translation gives CASSSSRGSTDTQYF.

This chain joins TRBV7-9 and TRBJ2-7, with 14 bases matching TRBD2. Germline assignment: CDR1 SEHNR and CDR2 FQNEAQ (reference sequence). The CDR3 contains 13 residues. This chain's CDR3 is CAGGLAGGYEQYF. The CDR3 DNA reads as TGTGCGGGCGGACTAGCGGGGGGCTACGAGCAGTACTTC.

This chain connects TRBV28 to TRBJ2-7; TRBD2 matches at 7 bases. The CDR3 contains 13 residues. Trimming at V came to 10 bases and at J to 4 bases, leaving 10 bases not matched to a gene. Germline V lookup: CDR1 MDHEN, CDR2 SYDVKM. The CDR3 spells CATRGTTNYEQYF. The CDR3 DNA reads as TGTGCCACCCGCGGGACTACAAATTACGAGCAGTACTTC.